Presented here are 7 T cell receptor beta chains from one specimen sequenced in a study of blood T cells in healthy people across ages. Sample-barcoded 5' priming and a J-beta primer mix drove a second PCR of roughly 7 to 11 cycles. TCRdb analysed the 5' RACE reads with MiXCR anew, one entry per CDR3 protein. In the table there are approximately 1.5 million distinct CDR3 sequences, roughly 43% of which are singletons. Sample: blood. These receptors originate from a woman between 18 and 29 years old in good health.

The V call is TRBV12-3 or TRBV12-4, the J call TRBJ2-4; 10 bases are a match to TRBD1. The closer fit of TRBJ2-7 to the DNA end suggests the J call may be wrong. CDR3 length: 15 amino acids. The CDR3 sequence is CASSQGDRGAIEQYF. The CDR3 bases are TGTGCCAGCAGTCAAGGGGACAGGGGAGCGATCGAGCAGTACTTC.

The sample holds a few counts of this clonotype. V is TRBV11-2 and J is TRBJ1-2; D may be TRBD1 (6 bases). Trimming pared 1 base from V and 8 bases from J, leaving 8 bases between. CDR3 size: 12 residues. Germline values: CDR1 SGHAT, CDR2 FQNNGV. As DNA, the CDR3 is TGTGCCAGCAGCTTAGCGGGGGCAGGCTACACCTTC. Its protein is CASSLAGAGYTF.

The V and J genes are TRBV6-5 and TRBJ1-6; no clear D. CDR1 is MNHEY, CDR2 SVGAGI, per germline. CDR3 size: 14 residues. Trimming took 0 bases from V and 7 from J, leaving 7 bases between them. CDR3 residues: CASSYSVRNSPLHF. CDR3 sequence (DNA): TGTGCCAGCAGTTACTCGGTCAGAAATTCACCCCTCCACTTT.

The rearrangement joins TRBV29-1 to TRBJ2-2; D is unresolved. This CDR3 spans 14 amino acids. CDR1 and CDR2 (germline): SQVTM, ANQGSEA. V lost 0 bases to trimming and J lost 1 base, with 6 bases between them. Here the CDR3 reads CSVEDTVNTGELFF. As DNA, the CDR3 is TGCAGCGTTGAAGATACGGTGAACACCGGGGAGCTGTTTTTT.

CDR3 DNA: TGTGCCAGCAGCTTACTGCTTGATGCTGAAGCTTTCTTT. Protein: CASSLLLDAEAFF. The rearrangement links TRBV7-2 to TRBJ1-1, with no clear D. Germline V gives CDR1 SGHTA, CDR2 FQGNSA. Trimming removed 2 bases from V and 6 bases from J, with 10 bases in between. This CDR3 is 13 amino acids long.

This clonotype appeared a few times. The chain couples TRBV2 to TRBJ2-5, with D possibly matching TRBD1 (6 bases). V was trimmed by 4 bases and J by 1 base, leaving 19 bases between them. The CDR3 has 17 residues. The V gene's germline CDR1 is SNHLY and CDR2 FYNNEI. The CDR3 spells CASSGYWGQRVQETQYF. The CDR3 nucleotides read TGTGCCAGCAGTGGGTACTGGGGGCAGAGAGTCCAAGAGACCCAGTACTTC.

The rearrangement links TRBV30 to TRBJ1-2, with D tentatively TRBD1 (5 bases). Trimming took 2 bases from V and 7 from J, leaving 14 bases between them. The CDR3 consists of 13 residues. Germline V gene sequence: CDR1 GTSNPN, CDR2 SVGIG (reference sequence). As DNA, the CDR3 is TGTGCCTGGAGTATCAGGGATGTGCGTGGCTACACCTTC. Its translation is CAWSIRDVRGYTF.